A single sample is the source of the 16 T cell receptor beta chains below, sequenced in a study of human T cells and chemical hapten exposure. MiXCR was run by TCRdb on the RACE reads, yielding one entry per CDR3 protein. The sample has 380,000 or so distinct CDR3 sequences; roughly 5% are singletons. The time point: patch test 1, 2 weeks after DPC sensitization. As to treatment: therapeutic diphenylcyclopropenone sensitization with weekly scalp DPC. The sample in question was whole blood, obtained in connection with sensitization to the hapten diphenylcyclopropenone (DPC). The receptors stem from a woman between 50 and 59 years old with alopecia areata. Some clones in this sample may be carry-over from other donors' samples.

Many counts were recorded for this clonotype. CDR3 bases: TGTGCCAGCAGCCACGCTTTGGGGAACACTGAAGCTTTCTTT. Protein product: CASSHALGNTEAFF. This sequence joins TRBV3-1 and TRBJ1-1; D is uncertain. Germline V gives CDR1 LGHDT, CDR2 YNNKEL (reference sequence). The CDR3 runs 14 residues. Trimming cost V 3 bases and J 1 base, with 9 bases left between them.

This clonotype was counted between two and nine times. The chain recombines TRBV6-5 with TRBJ1-1; D perhaps matches TRBD1 (6 bases). Trimming took off 0 bases at V and 4 bases at J, with 6 bases between the two ends. Germline V gene data show CDR1 as MNHEY and CDR2 as SVGAGI. The CDR3 spans 13 residues. The CDR3 nucleotides are TGTGCCAGCAGTTACTCGGACAGCACTGAAGCTTTCTTT. As protein: CASSYSDSTEAFF.

This clonotype was counted ten times or more. The V call is TRBV10-3, the J call TRBJ2-3; 10 positions agree with TRBD2. After removal of 10 bases from V and 2 bases from J, the junction contained 9 bases not matched to a gene. CDR3 size: 15 residues. The germline gives CDR1 ENHRY, CDR2 SYGVKD. CDR3 sequence reads: CATGTSVGTTDTQYF. CDR3 bases: TGTGCCACCGGGACTAGCGTGGGAACCACAGATACGCAGTATTTT.

Ten or more counts support this clonotype. This chain connects TRBV6-5 to TRBJ2-5; 8 nucleotides agree with TRBD2. V dropped 3 bases and J dropped 4; count of bases not matched to a gene: 4. This CDR3 region has 14 residues. Germline CDR1 is MNHEY and CDR2 is SVGAGI. Here the CDR3 reads CASSYFAGGETQYF. DNA for the CDR3: TGTGCCAGCAGTTATTTCGCGGGAGGAGAGACCCAGTACTTC.

The V call is TRBV6-1, the J call TRBJ2-3; 10 bases agree with TRBD2. J was trimmed by 0 bases and V by 3 bases; bases with no gene match: 6. CDR3 length equals 17 residues. Germline assignment: CDR1 MNHNS and CDR2 SASEGT. The CDR3, as DNA: TGTGCCAGCAGTGAGAGGACTAGCGGAACTAGCACAGATACGCAGTATTTT. The encoded protein is CASSERTSGTSTDTQYF.

This clonotype was counted between two and nine times. The chain links TRBV7-2 to TRBJ1-5; D is ambiguous. The CDR3 spans 15 residues. V dropped 3 bases and J dropped 1 base, with 10 bases sitting between them. The germline CDR1 and CDR2 sequences are SGHTA and FQGNSA. In DNA form, the CDR3 reads TGTGCCAGCAGCTTTGAATTCTCCAGCAATCAGCCCCAGCATTTT. It is translated as CASSFEFSSNQPQHF.

In this sample, this clonotype turned up a few times. The rearrangement uses TRBV7-9 and TRBJ2-2; 9 nucleotides line up with TRBD1. The germline V gene has CDR1 SEHNR and CDR2 FQNEAQ (reference sequence). CDR3 length: 15 residues. V dropped 2 bases and J dropped 3; count of bases not matched to a gene: 1. The CDR3 region has the DNA TGTGCCAGCAGCTTAAGGGACAGGGACACCGGGGAGCTGTTTTTT. It specifies CASSLRDRDTGELFF.

This clonotype turned up a few times. V usage is TRBV9 and J usage is TRBJ2-5; D call uncertain. CDR1 SGDLS and CDR2 YYNGEE come from the germline V gene. V lost 3 bases to trimming and J lost 3 bases, with 9 bases between them. CDR3 length: 13 amino acids. The CDR3 DNA follows: TGTGCCAGCAGCGGCGACCAGAAAGAGACCCAGTACTTC. Protein sequence: CASSGDQKETQYF. Filled out from reference TRBV9 and TRBJ2-5, the complete variable domain reads DSGVTQTPKHLITATGQRVTLRCSPRSGDLSVYWYQQSLDQGLQFLIQYYNGEERAKGNILERFSAQQFPDLHSELNLSSLELGDSALYFCASSGDQKETQYFGPGTRLLVL.

The chain is built from TRBV7-9 and TRBJ2-1, with D perhaps TRBD1 (6 bases). The length of the CDR3 is 16 residues. V was pared by 5 bases and J by 1 base, with 15 bases between. From germline, CDR1 is SEHNR and CDR2 FQNEAQ (reference sequence). In DNA, the CDR3 is TGTGCCAGCAGCGAAACAGGGCTGGGGTCCTACAATGAGCAGTTCTTC. Amino acids: CASSETGLGSYNEQFF.

This clonotype was detected a few times. The V call is TRBV18, the J call TRBJ2-7; D is unclear. Germline V gives CDR1 KGHSH, CDR2 LQKENI. This CDR3 has 15 amino acids. Trimming took off 0 bases at V and 0 bases at J, with 9 bases between the two ends. Here the CDR3 reads CASSPPTRPSYEQYF. Written as DNA, the CDR3 is TGTGCCAGCTCACCACCGACCCGACCCTCCTACGAGCAGTACTTC. Using reference TRBV18 and TRBJ2-7 for the parts outside the CDR3, the full variable domain is NAGVMQNPRHLVRRRGQEARLRCSPMKGHSHVYWYRQLPEEGLKFMVYLQKENIIDESGMPKERFSAEFPKEGPSILRIQQVVRGDSAAYFCASSPPTRPSYEQYFGPGTRLTVT.

The rearrangement uses TRBV6-5 and TRBJ2-1, with D possibly being TRBD1 (5 bases). The ends were cut back, 0 bases at V and 3 bases at J, with 9 bases in the middle. Germline V gene data show CDR1 as MNHEY and CDR2 as SVGAGI. The CDR3 extends over 15 amino acids. The CDR3 nucleotides read TGTGCCAGCAGTTACTCTGGCCAGGGCTACAATGAGCAGTTCTTC. Translated, it gives CASSYSGQGYNEQFF.

J is TRBJ2-1 and V is TRBV5-1, with 13 bases that match TRBD2. This CDR3 has 15 residues. The germline V gene has CDR1 SGHRS and CDR2 YFSETQ. V was pared by 4 bases and J by 8 bases, with 6 bases of the junction left unmatched. CDR3 nucleotide sequence: TGCGCCAGCAGCCCGGGACTAGCGGGGCCCTATGAGCAGTTCTTC. Its translation: CASSPGLAGPYEQFF.

This clonotype has just a few counts. This chain connects TRBV2 to TRBJ2-3, with 13 nucleotides matching TRBD2. V gave up 5 bases and J gave up 4 bases; unmatched junction bases: 3. The CDR3 contains 15 residues. Germline assignment: CDR1 SNHLY and CDR2 FYNNEI. This CDR3 is CASSRLAGGSDTQYF. CDR3 DNA sequence: TGTGCCAGCAGTAGACTAGCGGGGGGATCAGATACGCAGTATTTT.

This clonotype was detected only a few times. At one end the junction does not follow the germline gene, possibly because of a read error. The CDR3 nucleotides are TGTTCCAGCAGCTCCGTCGGCCCCACTGAAGCTTTCTTT. Its protein is CSSSSVGPTEAFF. The J gene is TRBJ1-1, the V gene TRBV11-2; D unclear. The V gene's germline CDR1 is SGHAT and CDR2 FQNNGV. The CDR3 consists of 13 residues.

In its sample, this clonotype was seen many times. The V gene is TRBV20-1, the J gene TRBJ1-2; no clear D. CDR3 length equals 12 residues. The V and J ends lost 5 bases and 0 bases respectively, with 7 bases between them. Per germline, CDR1 DFQATT and CDR2 SNEGSKA (reference sequence). Written as DNA, the CDR3 is TGCAGTGCTGTGACTCCTAACTATGGCTACACCTTC. Translation gives CSAVTPNYGYTF.

The gene calls are TRBV7-9 and TRBJ1-1; D perhaps matches TRBD1 (5 bases). Germline CDR1 SEHNR, CDR2 FQNEAQ (reference sequence). The V and J ends lost 5 bases and 6 bases respectively, with 16 bases between them. This CDR3 spans 14 amino acids. The CDR3 DNA is TGTGCCAGCAGCGGGGTGCCAGGGATCCCTGAAGCTTTCTTT. Encoded protein: CASSGVPGIPEAFF.